These 26 T cell receptor beta chains came from one sample sequenced in a study of identical twins. One entry per CDR3 protein results from TCRdb running MiXCR on the 5' RACE reads. This sample has roughly 1.6 million distinct CDR3 sequences; 25% to 35% occur once, and the top ten carry 0.27%. The sample comprised cord blood. Every receptor here comes from a newborn girl in good health.

This chain links TRBV20-1 with TRBJ1-2; a possible D gene is TRBD1 (6 bases). The CDR3 extends over 12 amino acids. V was clipped by 6 bases and J by 8 bases, with 16 bases between them. Germline V gene data show CDR1 as DFQATT and CDR2 as SNEGSKA (reference sequence). Here the CDR3 reads CSATNTGSGYTF. As DNA, the CDR3 is TGCAGTGCCACCAATACAGGGTCAGGCTACACCTTC.

There are a few counts of this clonotype. This sequence joins TRBV27 and TRBJ2-7, with 9 bases lining up with TRBD1. This CDR3 has 16 residues. CDR1 is MNHEY and CDR2 is SMNVEV in the germline V gene (reference sequence). Trimming cost V 2 bases and J 0 bases; bases outside gene matches: 5. DNA of the CDR3: TGTGCCAGCAGTTTACGGCGACAGGGGGGCTCCTACGAGCAGTACTTC. Its translation: CASSLRRQGGSYEQYF.

This clonotype has just a few counts. This chain connects TRBV7-2 to TRBJ2-5; perhaps TRBD2 as D (5 bases). The CDR3 spans 15 residues. V lost 2 bases to trimming and J lost 3 bases, with 13 bases between them. The germline V gene has CDR1 SGHTA and CDR2 FQGNSA. The CDR3 loop reads CASSLIFYGEETQYF. The CDR3 DNA reads TGTGCCAGCAGCTTAATCTTCTACGGGGAAGAGACCCAGTACTTC.

The CDR3 DNA reads TGCGCCAGCAGGTCCGGGACAGGGGGCAAGCAGTACTTC. Translating it yields CASRSGTGGKQYF. The chain is built from TRBV5-1 and TRBJ2-4; the match to TRBD1 covers 12 bases. The CDR3 totals 13 residues. J gave up 13 bases and V 5 bases, and 7 bases lay outside the gene matches. Germline V gene lookup returns CDR1 SGHRS and CDR2 YFSETQ.

This clonotype was observed a handful of times. This chain links TRBV5-1 with TRBJ2-7, with 10 bases aligning to TRBD1. The CDR3 runs 16 residues. In germline, CDR1 is SGHRS, CDR2 YFSETQ. J was trimmed by 4 bases and V by 0 bases; bases with no gene match: 7. In nucleotides, the CDR3 is TGCGCCAGCAGCTTGGGTCCGGGACAGGGGTTGTACGAGCAGTACTTC. This gives the protein CASSLGPGQGLYEQYF.

The chain has TRBV10-3 and TRBJ1-2; TRBD1 aligns across 9 bases. V lost 10 bases to trimming and J lost 8 bases; unmatched junction nucleotides: 11. The CDR3 is made up of 13 amino acids. The germline CDR1 and CDR2 sequences are ENHRY and SYGVKD. Written as DNA, the CDR3 is TGTGCCACCAAGATGGACAGGGGAGGAGGCTACACCTTC. Protein sequence: CATKMDRGGGYTF.

This clonotype was recorded at least ten times. The chain joins TRBV28 to TRBJ2-1; D gene ambiguous. Germline CDR1 and CDR2: MDHEN and SYDVKM. V was clipped by 6 bases and J by 7 bases, with 16 bases between them. The CDR3 is 14 residues long. CDR3 amino acids: CASRAGAYGNEQFF. The CDR3 nucleotides are TGTGCCAGCAGGGCAGGTGCTTACGGGAATGAGCAGTTCTTC.

CDR3 DNA sequence: TGCAGTGCTAGAGATTGGTCCAGGGGGGATTCACCCCTCCACTTT. Its translation is CSARDWSRGDSPLHF. The chain combines TRBV20-1 with TRBJ1-6; 7 bases fit TRBD1. Trimming cost V 0 bases and J 8 bases; bases outside gene matches: 7. The CDR3 is 15 residues long. Germline V gene sequence: CDR1 DFQATT, CDR2 SNEGSKA (reference sequence).

The chain employs TRBV2 and TRBJ1-4; 7 positions match TRBD1. This CDR3 region has 17 residues. V shed 6 bases, J shed 0 bases, and the junction held 10 bases outside the gene matches. Germline V gene lookup returns CDR1 SNHLY and CDR2 FYNNEI. The CDR3 DNA reads as TGTGCCAGCAGGCAACAGGGGAGGAGTGCAACTAATGAAAAACTGTTTTTT. Translation: CASRQQGRSATNEKLFF. Looking up the rest from reference TRBV2 and TRBJ1-4 gives the full variable domain: EPEVTQTPSHQVTQMGQEVILRCVPISNHLYFYWYRQILGQKVEFLVSFYNNEISEKSEIFDDQFSVERPDGSNFTLKIRSTKLEDSAMYFCASRQQGRSATNEKLFFGSGTQLSVL.

The chain links TRBV6-6 to TRBJ1-4; D perhaps matches TRBD1 (6 bases). Germline CDR1 and CDR2: MNHNY and SVGAGI (reference sequence). The ends were cut back, 7 bases at V and 5 bases at J, with 17 bases in the middle. CDR3 length: 15 amino acids. Written as DNA, the CDR3 is TGTGCCAGCACCAAGCCCGGGACACCAAATGAAAAACTGTTTTTT. Amino acid sequence: CASTKPGTPNEKLFF.

The chain recombines TRBV27 with TRBJ1-1; 8 bases are a match to TRBD1. This CDR3 has 16 amino acids. The V segment lost 2 bases and the J segment 1 base; nucleotides outside the gene matches: 6. CDR1 is MNHEY, CDR2 SMNVEV, per germline (reference sequence). Here the CDR3 reads CASSLPDRGWNTEAFF. CDR3 DNA sequence: TGTGCCAGCAGTTTACCTGACAGGGGATGGAACACTGAAGCTTTCTTT.

The chain is built from TRBV12-3 or TRBV12-4 and TRBJ1-2, with D tentatively TRBD1 (5 bases). The CDR3 covers 12 residues. The V and J ends lost 7 bases and 8 bases respectively, with 14 bases between them. As DNA, the CDR3 is TGTGCCAGCACCTTTCCCAGGGACGGCTACACCTTC. It encodes CASTFPRDGYTF.

This CDR3 is CASSPTGNTDTQYF. CDR3 DNA: TGCGCCAGCAGCCCGACAGGAAACACAGATACGCAGTATTTT. This chain links TRBV5-1 with TRBJ2-3; a weak D match, TRBD1 (6 bases). CDR3 length: 14 residues. The ends were cut back, 4 bases at V and 2 bases at J, with 11 bases in the middle. Germline V CDR1 and CDR2: SGHRS, YFSETQ.

The genes are TRBV18 and TRBJ1-1; the D gene is possibly TRBD1 (6 bases). Germline CDR1 KGHSH, CDR2 LQKENI. The CDR3 extends over 15 amino acids. The germline V and J ends were trimmed by 1 base and 4 bases, with 13 bases remaining between them. This chain's CDR3 is CASSPRRGRVTEAFF. The CDR3 region has the DNA TGTGCCAGCTCACCACGTCGGGGGCGGGTCACTGAAGCTTTCTTT.

The chain has TRBV20-1 and TRBJ1-6; D is undetermined. The CDR3 is 12 amino acids. CDR1 and CDR2 from the germline V gene are DFQATT and SNEGSKA (reference sequence). The V end was cut by 5 bases, the J end by 5 bases, with 7 bases between. The CDR3 sequence: CSAARHNSPLHF. The CDR3 DNA reads TGCAGTGCTGCCCGACATAATTCACCCCTCCACTTT.

A few counts support this clonotype. The V and J genes are TRBV5-4 and TRBJ2-3, with 12 bases identical to TRBD2. The germline V gene has CDR1 SGHNT and CDR2 YYREEE (reference sequence). This CDR3 has 17 amino acids. V dropped 4 bases and J dropped 1; count of bases not matched to a gene: 7. In nucleotides, the CDR3 is TGTGCCAGCAGCGTTCTACTAGCGGGGGGTCGCACAGATACGCAGTATTTT. Encoded protein: CASSVLLAGGRTDTQYF.

This chain connects TRBV7-2 to TRBJ2-3; 9 nucleotides match TRBD2. Germline V gives CDR1 SGHTA, CDR2 FQGNSA. The CDR3 spans 17 residues. The V gene end was trimmed by 2 bases and the J gene end by 2 bases; junction bases not matched to a gene: 8. CDR3 DNA: TGTGCCAGCAGCTTAAAGTGGGCTAGCGGGGACACAGATACGCAGTATTTT. Its translation is CASSLKWASGDTDTQYF.

The V call is TRBV5-8, the J call TRBJ1-5, with 8 bases matching TRBD1. V lost 1 base, J lost 4 bases, and 7 bases stayed unmatched. The CDR3 sequence is 16 residues long. Germline lookup yields CDR1 SGHTS and CDR2 YDEGEE. The CDR3 sequence is CASSLTTGDFNQPQHF. In DNA, the CDR3 is TGTGCCAGCAGCTTGACGACAGGGGATTTTAATCAGCCCCAGCATTTT.

This clonotype was picked up a small number of times. The chain couples TRBV4-1 to TRBJ1-1, with D maybe TRBD1 (5 bases). Germline lookup yields CDR1 MGHRA and CDR2 YSYEKL. V gave up 3 bases and J gave up 1 base, with 9 bases separating them. There are 14 residues in the CDR3. The CDR3 loop is CASSHLRGNTEAFF. In DNA, the CDR3 is TGCGCCAGCAGCCATTTGAGGGGGAACACTGAAGCTTTCTTT.

The gene calls are TRBV20-1 and TRBJ2-1; D uncertain. This CDR3 spans 11 amino acids. Germline assignment: CDR1 DFQATT and CDR2 SNEGSKA (reference sequence). Trimming stripped 7 bases from V and 5 bases from J, with 9 bases between. The CDR3 loop reads CSVVGNNEQFF. The CDR3 nucleotides are TGCAGTGTGGTGGGGAACAATGAGCAGTTCTTC.

The rearrangement links TRBV10-3 to TRBJ1-3; D unresolved. V gave up 2 bases and J gave up 4 bases, with 12 bases separating them. CDR3 length: 15 amino acids. Germline V lookup: CDR1 ENHRY, CDR2 SYGVKD. CDR3 in DNA: TGTGCCATCAGTGAGAGGGAGAGCCTCGGAAACACCATATATTTT. Its protein product is CAISERESLGNTIYF.

This chain uses TRBV4-1 with TRBJ1-1, with D tentatively TRBD1 (5 bases). The CDR3 totals 17 residues. Trimming took off 1 base at V and 1 base at J, with 16 bases between the two ends. Per germline, CDR1 MGHRA and CDR2 YSYEKL. CDR3 residues: CASSQGPSGGGNTEAFF. The CDR3 coding sequence is TGCGCCAGCAGCCAAGGTCCTTCGGGGGGGGGGAACACTGAAGCTTTCTTT.

The chain is built from TRBV9 and TRBJ2-1; 7 bases line up with TRBD1. The CDR3 has 16 residues. Germline V lookup: CDR1 SGDLS, CDR2 YYNGEE. The V segment lost 2 bases and the J segment 0 bases; nucleotides outside the gene matches: 5. CDR3 in DNA: TGTGCCAGCAGCGTTACAGGGGCTAACTCCTACAATGAGCAGTTCTTC. This translates into CASSVTGANSYNEQFF.

V is TRBV20-1 and J is TRBJ2-1; 8 bases fit TRBD2. CDR1 DFQATT and CDR2 SNEGSKA come from the germline V gene (reference sequence). CDR3 length: 18 amino acids. J was trimmed by 1 base and V by 0 bases; bases with no gene match: 11. The CDR3: CSARDPSGSRSSYNEQFF. CDR3 bases: TGCAGTGCTAGAGATCCCAGCGGGAGTCGTTCATCCTACAATGAGCAGTTCTTC.

Only one count was recorded for this clonotype. The rearrangement links TRBV6-1 to TRBJ1-6; TRBD1 matches 10 bases. V trimming: 1 base; J trimming: 7 bases; junction bases outside the gene matches: 4. This CDR3 contains 16 residues. The germline V gene encodes CDR1 MNHNS and CDR2 SASEGT. The CDR3 reads CASSEEPGQGNSPLHF. The CDR3 DNA reads as TGTGCCAGCAGTGAAGAACCGGGACAGGGGAATTCACCCCTCCACTTT.

The V gene is TRBV5-1, the J gene TRBJ2-2; weak D call: TRBD2 (6 bases). Germline V lookup: CDR1 SGHRS, CDR2 YFSETQ. V lost 0 bases, J lost 3 bases, and 12 bases lay in between. This CDR3 has 16 residues. CDR3 sequence reads: CASSLVAGSHTGELFF. CDR3 in DNA: TGCGCCAGCAGCTTGGTTGCGGGGAGTCACACCGGGGAGCTGTTTTTT.